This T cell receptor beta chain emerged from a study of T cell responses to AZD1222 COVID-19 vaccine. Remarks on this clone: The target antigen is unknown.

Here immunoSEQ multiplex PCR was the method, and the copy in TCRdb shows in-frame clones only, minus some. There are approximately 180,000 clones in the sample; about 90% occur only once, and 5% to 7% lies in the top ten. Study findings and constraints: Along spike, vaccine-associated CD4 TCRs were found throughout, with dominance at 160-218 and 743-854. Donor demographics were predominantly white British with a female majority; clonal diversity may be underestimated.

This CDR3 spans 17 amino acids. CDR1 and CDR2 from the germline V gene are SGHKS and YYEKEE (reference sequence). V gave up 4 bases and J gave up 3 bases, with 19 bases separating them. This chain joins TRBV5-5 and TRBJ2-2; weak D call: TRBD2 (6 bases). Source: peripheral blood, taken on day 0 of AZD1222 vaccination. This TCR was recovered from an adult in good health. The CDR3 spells CASSTRGAPGDTGELFF. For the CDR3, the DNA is TGTGCCAGCAGCACCCGCGGGGCCCCTGGGGACACCGGGGAGCTGTTTTTT.